Sequencing of this T cell receptor beta chain was carried out in a study of blood T cells in healthy people across ages. The study's findings and limits: TCR beta diversity per million T cells fell roughly linearly with age. More naive CD4+ cells and higher diversity marked long-lived donors relative to aged donors. There was a strong correlation between TCR beta diversity and naive T cell percentage.

The V and J ends lost 4 bases and 6 bases respectively, with 12 bases between them. CDR3 length: 13 residues. Germline V CDR1 and CDR2: LNHDA, SQIVND (reference sequence). PCR was performed a second time for roughly 7 to 11 cycles using a sample-barcoded 5' primer and a J-beta primer mix. TCRdb used MiXCR to reprocess the 5' RACE reads, holding one entry per CDR3 protein. The sample lists 500,000 to 600,000 distinct CDR3 sequences, approximately 25% occurring once. A few counts support this clonotype. Its specificity is not known. This TCR came from a woman in her 70s in good health. The sequencing input was blood. This chain connects TRBV19 to TRBJ1-1; D unclear. The CDR3 DNA reads as TGTGCCAGTAGTACTTTCTCCGGCCCTGAAGCTTTCTTT. Its translation: CASSTFSGPEAFF.